The T cell receptor (beta chain) described here comes from a study of cytomegalovirus exposure and HLA in healthy donors. As for the study in general: Out of about 179 million T cells, an earlier analysis found fewer than 140 million unique TCR beta sequences in total.

Healthy people donating bone marrow made up the donors. Comments on this clone: Antigen unknown.

This CDR3 region has 16 residues. Germline V gene data show CDR1 as WNHNN and CDR2 as SYGVQD (reference sequence). V was clipped by 0 bases and J by 4 bases, with 12 bases between them. The PCR was carried out with 60 Vbeta primers and 13 Jbeta primers. Sequencing used immunoSEQ multiplex PCR; TCRdb keeps in-frame clones, though not all of them. The sample has 200,000 or so clones, more than 75% seen once. Regarding the study as a whole: According to an earlier analysis, most TCR beta V segments yielded productive rearrangements about 90% or about 30% of the time. It was 164 TCR beta chains that were listed as cytomegalovirus-associated.

The material sequenced was PBMCs. The rearrangement joins TRBV10-1 to TRBJ2-2; possibly TRBD1 for D (5 bases). This TCR was sampled from a man aged 25 to 40 in good health and CMV-seronegative. The CDR3 sequence: CASSESQGVGTGELFF. CDR3 coding DNA: TGCGCCAGCAGTGAGTCGCAGGGCGTGGGCACCGGGGAGCTGTTTTTT.